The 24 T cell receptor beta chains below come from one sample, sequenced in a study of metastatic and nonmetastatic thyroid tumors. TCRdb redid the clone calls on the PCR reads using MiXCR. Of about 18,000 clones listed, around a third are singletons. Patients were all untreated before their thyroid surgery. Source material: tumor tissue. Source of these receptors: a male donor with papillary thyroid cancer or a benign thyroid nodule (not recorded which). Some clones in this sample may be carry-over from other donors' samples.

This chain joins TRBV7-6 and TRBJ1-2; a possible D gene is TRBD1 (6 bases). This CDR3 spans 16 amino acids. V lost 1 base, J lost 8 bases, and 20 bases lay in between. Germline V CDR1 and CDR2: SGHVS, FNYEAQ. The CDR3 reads CASSLGPLQGSNGYTF. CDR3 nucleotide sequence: TGTGCCAGCAGCTTAGGTCCATTACAGGGCTCCAACGGCTACACCTTC.

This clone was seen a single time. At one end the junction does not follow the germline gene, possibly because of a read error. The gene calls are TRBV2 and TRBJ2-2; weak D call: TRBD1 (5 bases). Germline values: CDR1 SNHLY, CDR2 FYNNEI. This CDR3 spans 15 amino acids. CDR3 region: CAICTSHRNSGELFF. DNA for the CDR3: TGTGCCATCTGTACGTCTCACAGGAACTCCGGGGAGCTGTTTTTT.

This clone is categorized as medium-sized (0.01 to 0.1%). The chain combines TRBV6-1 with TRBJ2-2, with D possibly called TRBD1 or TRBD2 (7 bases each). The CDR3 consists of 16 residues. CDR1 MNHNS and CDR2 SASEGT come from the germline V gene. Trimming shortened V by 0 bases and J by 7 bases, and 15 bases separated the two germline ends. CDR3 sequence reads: CASSEAWEGAVGELFF. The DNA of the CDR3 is TGTGCCAGCAGTGAAGCTTGGGAGGGGGCGGTCGGGGAGCTGTTTTTT.

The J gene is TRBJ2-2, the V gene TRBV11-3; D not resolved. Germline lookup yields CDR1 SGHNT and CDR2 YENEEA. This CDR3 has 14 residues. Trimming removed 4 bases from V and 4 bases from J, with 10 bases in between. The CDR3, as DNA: TGTGCCAGCAGCTCCCGATCCGGCACCGGGGAGCTGTTTTTT. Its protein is CASSSRSGTGELFF.

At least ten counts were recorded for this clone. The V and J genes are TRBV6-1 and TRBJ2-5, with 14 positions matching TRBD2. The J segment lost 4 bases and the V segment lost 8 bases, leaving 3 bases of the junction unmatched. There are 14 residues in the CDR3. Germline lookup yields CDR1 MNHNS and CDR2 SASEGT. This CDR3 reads CASGTSGSRETQYF. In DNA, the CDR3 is TGTGCCAGCGGGACTAGCGGGAGTAGAGAGACCCAGTACTTC.

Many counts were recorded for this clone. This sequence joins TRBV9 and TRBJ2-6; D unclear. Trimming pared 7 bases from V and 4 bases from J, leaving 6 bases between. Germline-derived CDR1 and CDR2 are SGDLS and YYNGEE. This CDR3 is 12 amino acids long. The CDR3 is CASGRGANVLTF. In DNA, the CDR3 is TGTGCCAGCGGTCGGGGGGCCAACGTCCTGACTTTC.

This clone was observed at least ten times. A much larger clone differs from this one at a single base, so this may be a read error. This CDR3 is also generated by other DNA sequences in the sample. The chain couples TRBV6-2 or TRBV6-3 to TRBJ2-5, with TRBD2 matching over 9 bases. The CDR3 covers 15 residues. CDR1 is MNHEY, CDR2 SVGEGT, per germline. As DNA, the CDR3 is TGTGCCAGCAGTTATGCGGGGGGGATCCAAGAGACCCAGTACTTT. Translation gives CASSYAGGIQETQYF.

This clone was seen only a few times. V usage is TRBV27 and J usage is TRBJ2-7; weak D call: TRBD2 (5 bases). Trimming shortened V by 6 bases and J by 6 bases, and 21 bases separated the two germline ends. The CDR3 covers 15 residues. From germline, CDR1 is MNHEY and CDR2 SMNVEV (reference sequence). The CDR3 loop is CASSFTDSGWVEQYF. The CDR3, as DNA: TGTGCCAGCAGCTTTACGGACTCTGGGTGGGTCGAGCAGTACTTC.

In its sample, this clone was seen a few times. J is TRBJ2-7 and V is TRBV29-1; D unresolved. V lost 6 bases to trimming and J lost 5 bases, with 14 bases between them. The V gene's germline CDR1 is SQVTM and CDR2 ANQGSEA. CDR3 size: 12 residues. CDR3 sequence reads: CSVLTMLNEQYF. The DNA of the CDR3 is TGCAGCGTCCTAACTATGCTGAACGAGCAGTACTTC.

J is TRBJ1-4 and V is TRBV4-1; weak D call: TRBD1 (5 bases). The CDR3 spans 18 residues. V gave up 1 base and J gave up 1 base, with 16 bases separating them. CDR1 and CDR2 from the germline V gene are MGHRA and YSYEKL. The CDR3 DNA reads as TGCGCCAGCAGCCAAGTCTCAGGGACTGCGGGAACTAATGAAAAACTGTTTTTT. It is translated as CASSQVSGTAGTNEKLFF.

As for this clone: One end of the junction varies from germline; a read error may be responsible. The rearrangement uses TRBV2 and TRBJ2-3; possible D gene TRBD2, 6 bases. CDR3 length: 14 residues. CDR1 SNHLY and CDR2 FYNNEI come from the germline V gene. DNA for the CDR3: TGTGCCAGGACCCCTGCGGGGAGCACAGATACGCTGTATTTT. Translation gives CARTPAGSTDTLYF.

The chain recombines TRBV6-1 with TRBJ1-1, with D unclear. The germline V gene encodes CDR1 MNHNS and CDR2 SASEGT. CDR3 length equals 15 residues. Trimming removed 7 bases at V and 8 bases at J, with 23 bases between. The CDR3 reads CASKERDSTTGEAFF. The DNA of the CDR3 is TGTGCCAGCAAAGAACGGGATTCTACGACGGGAGAAGCTTTCTTT.

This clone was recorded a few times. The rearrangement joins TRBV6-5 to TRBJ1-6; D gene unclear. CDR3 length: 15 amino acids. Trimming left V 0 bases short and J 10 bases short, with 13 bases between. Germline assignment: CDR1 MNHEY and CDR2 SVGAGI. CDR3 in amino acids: CASSYSGQTGSPLHF. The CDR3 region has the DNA TGTGCCAGCAGTTACTCGGGTCAAACGGGCTCACCCCTCCACTTT.

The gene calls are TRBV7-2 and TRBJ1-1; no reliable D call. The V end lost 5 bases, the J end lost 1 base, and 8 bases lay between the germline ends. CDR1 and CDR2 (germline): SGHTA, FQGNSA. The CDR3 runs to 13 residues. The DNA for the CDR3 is TGTGCCAGCAGCCCCATGGAGAACACTGAAGCTTTCTTT. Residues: CASSPMENTEAFF.

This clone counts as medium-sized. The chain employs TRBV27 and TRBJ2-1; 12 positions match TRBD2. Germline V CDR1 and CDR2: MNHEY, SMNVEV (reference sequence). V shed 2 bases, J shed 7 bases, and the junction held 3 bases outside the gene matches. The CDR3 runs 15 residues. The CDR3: CASSLGLAGQNEQFF. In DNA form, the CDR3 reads TGTGCCAGCAGTTTAGGACTAGCGGGACAAAATGAGCAGTTCTTC.

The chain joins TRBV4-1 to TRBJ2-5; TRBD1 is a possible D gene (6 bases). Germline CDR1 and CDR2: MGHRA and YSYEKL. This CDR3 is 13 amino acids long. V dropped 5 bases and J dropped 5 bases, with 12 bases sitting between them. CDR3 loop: CASSDRLLETQYF. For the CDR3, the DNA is TGCGCCAGCAGCGACAGGCTGTTGGAGACCCAGTACTTC.

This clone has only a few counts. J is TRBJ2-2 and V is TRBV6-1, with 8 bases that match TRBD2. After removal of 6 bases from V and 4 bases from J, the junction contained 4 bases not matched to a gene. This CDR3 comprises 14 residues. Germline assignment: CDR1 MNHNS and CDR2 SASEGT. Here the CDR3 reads CASRLAEITGELFF. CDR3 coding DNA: TGTGCCAGCAGACTAGCGGAGATCACCGGGGAGCTGTTTTTT.

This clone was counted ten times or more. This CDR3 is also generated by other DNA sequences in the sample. Here the CDR3 reads CSAPQQGATTGELFF. In DNA, the CDR3 is TGCAGTGCCCCTCAACAGGGGGCGACCACCGGGGAGCTGTTTTTT. The chain recombines TRBV20-1 with TRBJ2-2, with 9 bases fitting TRBD1. J lost 4 bases, V lost 6 bases, and 9 bases had no gene match. Germline CDR1 is DFQATT and CDR2 is SNEGSKA (reference sequence). The CDR3 is 15 amino acids.

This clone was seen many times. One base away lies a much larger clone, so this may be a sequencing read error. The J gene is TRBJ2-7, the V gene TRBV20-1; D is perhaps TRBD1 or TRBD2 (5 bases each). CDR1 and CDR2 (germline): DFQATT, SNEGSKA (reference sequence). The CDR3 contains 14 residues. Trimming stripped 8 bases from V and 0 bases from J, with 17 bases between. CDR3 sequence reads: CSSGMVGDSYEQYF. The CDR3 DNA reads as TGCAGTTCGGGGATGGTGGGGGACTCCTACGAGCAGTACTTC.

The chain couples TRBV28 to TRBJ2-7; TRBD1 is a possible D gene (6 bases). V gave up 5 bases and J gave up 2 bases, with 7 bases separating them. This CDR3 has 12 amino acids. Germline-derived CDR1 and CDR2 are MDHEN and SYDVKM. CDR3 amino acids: CASSQGTYEQYF. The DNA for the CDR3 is TGTGCCAGCAGTCAGGGGACCTACGAGCAGTACTTC.

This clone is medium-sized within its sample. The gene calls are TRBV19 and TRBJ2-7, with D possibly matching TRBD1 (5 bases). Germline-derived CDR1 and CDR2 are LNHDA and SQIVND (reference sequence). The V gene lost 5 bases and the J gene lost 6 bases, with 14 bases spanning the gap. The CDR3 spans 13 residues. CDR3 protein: CASSYVGLGEQYF. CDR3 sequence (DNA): TGTGCCAGTAGTTACGTGGGGCTGGGCGAGCAGTACTTC.

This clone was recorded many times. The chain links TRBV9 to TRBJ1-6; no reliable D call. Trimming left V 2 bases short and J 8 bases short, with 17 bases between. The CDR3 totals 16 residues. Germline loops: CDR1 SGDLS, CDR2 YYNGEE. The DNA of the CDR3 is TGTGCCAGCAGCGTTGGCGGTACCCGGGGTGATTCACCCCTCCACTTT. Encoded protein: CASSVGGTRGDSPLHF.

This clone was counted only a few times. The DNA for the CDR3 is TGTGCCAGCAGTGAAGATGCGGGAGGGTTTAACGAGCAGTACTTC. This translates into CASSEDAGGFNEQYF. The chain has TRBV6-1 and TRBJ2-7; 9 nucleotides match TRBD2. Germline V gene sequence: CDR1 MNHNS, CDR2 SASEGT. V lost 1 base and J lost 5; bases outside the gene matches: 6. The CDR3 covers 15 residues.

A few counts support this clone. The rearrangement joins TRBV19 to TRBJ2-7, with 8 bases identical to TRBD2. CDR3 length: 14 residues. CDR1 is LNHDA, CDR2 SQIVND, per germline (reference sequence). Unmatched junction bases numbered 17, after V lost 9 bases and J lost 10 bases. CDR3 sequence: CASQPGGTLYYQYF. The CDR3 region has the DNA TGTGCCAGCCAGCCGGGGGGGACGCTCTACTATCAGTACTTC.